This is a list of T cell receptor beta chains from one sample in a study of blood T cell repertoires in COVID-19. Using immunoSEQ multiplex PCR, the repertoire was profiled, and TCRdb retains in-frame clones only, with some absent. The sample lists tens of thousands of clones, approximately 83% occurring once. The material sequenced was peripheral blood. These receptors were taken from a human donor in a cohort sampled during active COVID-19. Each CDR3 is given with its conserved first and last residue. D genes are given only for firm matches. Some rows mark clone size as missing; the rest say once, few, many or name a class of expanded clone.

j_call | d_call | v_call | cdr3_length | clone_size | cdr3_aa | cdr3_nt
TRBJ1-4 | TRBD1 | TRBV5-1 | 16 | NA | CASSLGAGTEGEKLFF | TGCGCCAGCAGCTTGGGAGCCGGGACAGAAGGTGAAAAACTGTTTTTT
TRBJ2-5 | NA | TRBV24-1 | 12 | NA | CATSDGGRTQYF | TGTGCCACCAGTGATGGCGGTCGAACCCAGTACTTC
TRBJ2-6 | NA | TRBV5-1 | 19 | NA | CASSRTLYTGAPGANVLTF | TGCGCCAGCAGCCGTACCCTGTATACAGGAGCCCCTGGGGCCAACGTCCTGACTTTC
TRBJ2-1 | NA | TRBV5-1 | 14 | NA | CASSLEQGLRGQFF | TGCGCCAGCAGCTTGGAGCAGGGCCTTAGGGGGCAGTTCTTC
TRBJ2-3 | TRBD2 | TRBV3-1/TRBV3-2 | 18 | NA | CASSQVRTQRGKIDTQYF | TGTGCCAGCAGCCAAGTGAGGACCCAGCGGGGAAAAATAGATACGCAGTATTTT
TRBJ1-2 | TRBD1 | TRBV5-1 | 13 | once | CASSLRQGDGYTF | TGCGCCAGCAGCTTGAGACAGGGAGATGGCTACACCTTC
TRBJ2-5 | TRBD2 | TRBV5-4 | 12 | NA | CASGGVQETQYF | TGTGCCAGCGGGGGGGTTCAAGAGACCCAGTACTTC
TRBJ2-5 | TRBD2 | TRBV5-1 | 15 | NA | CASSLQRGGGETQYF | TGCGCCAGCAGCTTACAGCGGGGGGGCGGTGAGACCCAGTACTTC
TRBJ1-2 | TRBD1 | TRBV30 | 14 | NA | CAWSMTGGHYGYTF | TGTGCCTGGAGTATGACAGGGGGCCACTATGGCTACACCTTC
TRBJ2-2 | TRBD1 | TRBV30 | 15 | NA | CAWSVRGQGSGELFF | TGTGCCTGGAGTGTACGGGGACAGGGGTCCGGGGAGCTGTTTTTT
TRBJ2-7 | TRBD1 | TRBV27 | 16 | NA | CASSLSDRHEFYEQYF | TGTGCCAGCAGTTTATCGGACAGGCATGAGTTCTACGAGCAGTACTTC
TRBJ1-2 | NA | TRBV10-3 | 15 | NA | CAIRADVTSGQGYTF | TGTGCCATCAGGGCCGACGTTACCTCAGGGCAAGGCTACACCTTC
TRBJ1-2 | TRBD1 | TRBV3-1/TRBV3-2 | 14 | NA | CASSRDSRVGGYTF | TGTGCCAGCAGCCGGGACAGTCGCGTGGGGGGCTACACCTTC
TRBJ2-5 | TRBD2 | TRBV7-2 | 15 | NA | CASSLVQAGGGTQYF | TGTGCCAGCAGCTTAGTGCAAGCGGGGGGCGGGACCCAGTACTTC
TRBJ2-7 | NA | TRBV5-5 | 15 | once | CASSLTSGNGYEQYF | TGTGCCAGCAGCCTAACGTCGGGGAATGGCTACGAGCAGTACTTC
TRBJ2-3 | NA | TRBV5-5 | 14 | NA | CASSLAGVEDTQYF | TGTGCCAGCAGCTTGGCGGGGGTGGAAGATACGCAGTATTTT
TRBJ2-7 | TRBD1 | TRBV30 | 14 | once | CAWSVRDREGEQYF | TGTGCCTGGAGTGTACGGGACAGGGAGGGCGAGCAGTACTTC
TRBJ1-2 | TRBD1 | TRBV6-1 | 17 | once | CASSVGGGQGAHYGYTF | TGTGCCAGCAGTGTTGGTGGGGGACAGGGGGCACACTATGGCTACACCTTC
TRBJ2-1 | NA | TRBV19 | 15 | NA | CASTYSLYSYNEQFF | TGTGCCAGTACCTATAGCTTATATTCCTACAATGAGCAGTTCTTC
TRBJ2-2 | NA | TRBV6-4 | 16 | once | CASSDSPGAGTGELFF | TGTGCCAGCAGTGACTCCCCAGGGGCGGGCACCGGGGAGCTGTTTTTT
TRBJ2-1 | NA | TRBV18 | 14 | NA | CASSRQQGWNEQFF | TGTGCCAGCTCACGACAGCAGGGATGGAATGAGCAGTTCTTC
TRBJ1-2 | NA | TRBV4-1 | 16 | NA | CASSLYAGPRNYGYTF | TGCGCCAGCAGCCTCTACGCAGGGCCCCGGAACTATGGCTACACCTTC
TRBJ1-1 | NA | TRBV5-1 | 14 | NA | CASADTGSSTEAFF | TGCGCCAGCGCAGACACAGGGTCGTCCACTGAAGCTTTCTTT
TRBJ2-1 | NA | TRBV21-1 | 14 | NA | CASSKGWPSGEQFF | TGTGCCAGCAGCAAAGGATGGCCCAGCGGTGAGCAGTTCTTC
TRBJ1-1 | NA | TRBV20-1 | 12 | NA | CSASWGGSGAFF | TGCAGTGCTAGTTGGGGGGGATCGGGAGCTTTCTTT